These T cell receptor beta chains were read from a single sample in a study of beta chain features in type 1 diabetes. Assay: immunoSEQ multiplex PCR; the TCRdb copy retains only in-frame clones and omits some. The sample carries about 410,000 clones, approximately 15% recorded once. Sequences were obtained from naive CD4+ T cells from blood. The source of these receptors is a man younger than 40 in good health. Each CDR3 is given with its conserved first and last residue. The D gene is left open where the match is weak. The listing skips clone size in some rows; elsewhere it reads once, few, many or a size class.

j_call clone_size v_call d_call cdr3_nt cdr3_aa
TRBJ1-2 - TRBV2 - TGTGCCAGCATCGGTGGTAATGATGGCTACACCTTC CASIGGNDGYTF
TRBJ2-3 few TRBV7-8 - TGTGCCAGCAGCCCAGGACTCGGGGACGCTACGCAGTATTTT CASSPGLGDATQYF
TRBJ1-5 few TRBV7-2 - TGTGCCAGCAGCGTAGCCCTGGGGCCCCAGCATTTT CASSVALGPQHF
TRBJ1-3 - TRBV15 - TGTGCCACCTCAAAGGACAGCTTCTCTGGAAACACCATATATTTT CATSKDSFSGNTIYF
TRBJ2-1 few TRBV9 TRBD1 TGTGCCAGCAGCGTGGGACAGGGAAAATACAATGAGCAGTTCTTC CASSVGQGKYNEQFF
TRBJ1-1 few TRBV7-2 TRBD1 TGTGCCAGCAGCTCCCTGACAGGGCGGAGGACTGAAGCTTTCTTT CASSSLTGRRTEAFF
TRBJ2-1 few TRBV5-6 - TGTGCCAGCAGCTTGTCCGAGGACAATGAGCAGTTCTTC CASSLSEDNEQFF
TRBJ1-1 few TRBV7-2 - TGTGCCAGCAGCTTAAAGGCAAACACTGAAGCTTTCTTT CASSLKANTEAFF
TRBJ2-5 - TRBV9 TRBD2 TGTGCCAGCAGCGTAGAACTGCTAGCGGATCAAGAGACCCAGTACTTC CASSVELLADQETQYF
TRBJ2-3 few TRBV9 TRBD2 TGTGCCAGCAGCGCGGCCCTCCTAGGACTAGCGGGAGGAACCACAGATACGCAGTATTTT CASSAALLGLAGGTTDTQYF
TRBJ1-2 few TRBV10-3 - TGTGCCATCAGGGAGAATACGCGGGAAGGCTACACCTTC CAIRENTREGYTF
TRBJ2-5 few TRBV5-1 - TGCGCCAGCAGCTTGATGGCCCTTCAGCTCGAGACCCAGTACTTC CASSLMALQLETQYF
TRBJ1-1 - TRBV7-3 - TGTGCCAGCAGCCCCTCATTAGGGAGACCTAACACTGAAGCTTTCTTT CASSPSLGRPNTEAFF
TRBJ1-5 - TRBV4-1 - TGCGCCAGCAGCCAAGAGCGGATGTGGGGACAGCCCCAGCATTTT CASSQERMWGQPQHF
TRBJ2-2 few TRBV11-2 TRBD1 TGTGCCAGCACCCCGGATTTGGTCGGACAGGATAACACCGGGGAGCTGTTTTTT CASTPDLVGQDNTGELFF
TRBJ2-1 - TRBV7-9 TRBD2 TGTGCCAGCAGCTTTCTAGCGGGTGAGCAGTTCTTC CASSFLAGEQFF
TRBJ2-5 - TRBV7-7 TRBD1 TGTGCTAGCAGCTTTCGACGGGACAGGGTTCCAGAGACCCAGTACTTC CASSFRRDRVPETQYF
TRBJ2-3 few TRBV6-5 TRBD2 TGTGCCAGCAGTTCCCCTAGCGGGGGCACAGATACGCAGTATTTT CASSSPSGGTDTQYF
TRBJ1-1 - TRBV5-1 TRBD1 TGCGCCAGCACCCAGGACAGGGACACTGAAGCTTTCTTT CASTQDRDTEAFF
TRBJ1-5 - TRBV30 TRBD1 TGTGCCTGGAATGACAGGGACGATCAGCCCCAGCATTTT CAWNDRDDQPQHF
TRBJ1-1 - TRBV30 - TGTGCCTGGAGTGGGGCAGTGAACACTGAAGCTTTCTTT CAWSGAVNTEAFF
TRBJ2-1 few TRBV7-2 TRBD2 TGTGCCAGCAGCTGGACGCGGGCGGGAGCATACAATGAGCAGTTCTTC CASSWTRAGAYNEQFF
TRBJ2-3 few TRBV4-3 TRBD2 TGCGCCAGCAGCCAAGATATGCAACTAGCGGCCCCAGATACGCAGTATTTT CASSQDMQLAAPDTQYF
TRBJ2-1 few TRBV5-4 - TGTGCCAGCCGGCGCAGCTCCTACAATGAGCAGTTCTTC CASRRSSYNEQFF
TRBJ2-5 few TRBV6-5 - TGTGCCAGCAGAAGAGGGTTCCAAGAGACCCAGTACTTC CASRRGFQETQYF
TRBJ2-5 few TRBV7-2 - TGTGCCAGCAGCTTAGCGGCGGGATACCAAGAGACCCAGTACTTC CASSLAAGYQETQYF
TRBJ1-1 few TRBV29-1 - TGCAGCGCCGAGGAGAACACTGAAGCTTTCTTT CSAEENTEAFF
TRBJ2-6 few TRBV30 - TGTGCCTGGAGCCTTCCTGGGGCCAACGTCCTGACTTTC CAWSLPGANVLTF
TRBJ2-3 few TRBV15 - TGTGCCACCAGCCCGAAGCAGTTCACAGATACGCAGTATTTT CATSPKQFTDTQYF
TRBJ1-2 - TRBV9 - TGTGCCAGCAGCGTGGGCAGCCTACCTTCCTATGGCTACACCTTC CASSVGSLPSYGYTF
TRBJ1-5 few TRBV30 - TGTGCCTGGAGTCCTAGGGGGAGGGTCGGACAGCCCCAGCATTTT CAWSPRGRVGQPQHF
TRBJ2-7 few TRBV9 TRBD2 TGTGCCAGCAGCGTAGGCCCTAGCGGGGCTACCTACGAGCAGTACTTC CASSVGPSGATYEQYF
TRBJ2-5 - TRBV5-6 TRBD2 TGTGCCAGCAGCTCTCGTCCTAGCGGGAGTTTCTTTCCGCACTTC CASSSRPSGSFFPHF
TRBJ1-1 few TRBV18 - TGTGCCAGCTCAGTGGTGAACACTGAAGCTTTCTTT CASSVVNTEAFF
TRBJ2-3 few TRBV5-1 TRBD2 TGCGCCAGCAGCTCTGGACTAGCGGGAGGTTCAGATACGCAGTATTTT CASSSGLAGGSDTQYF
TRBJ2-2 - TRBV9 - TGTGCCAGCACCTCTAGCATACAGAACACCGGGGAGCTGTTTTTT CASTSSIQNTGELFF
TRBJ1-3 few TRBV7-6 - TGTGCCAGCAGCTTAGAGGCAGCCGATTACCCCTCTGGAAACACCATATATTTT CASSLEAADYPSGNTIYF
TRBJ2-3 - TRBV7-2 TRBD2 TGTGCCAGCAGCTTAAGCGGGACTAGCACAGATACGCAGTATTTT CASSLSGTSTDTQYF
TRBJ1-2 few TRBV2 - TGTGCCAGCAGTGAAACCGGGGCCAGTGGCTACACCTTC CASSETGASGYTF
TRBJ2-3 few TRBV7-8 TRBD1 TGTGCCAGCAGCCAACAGGGGTGGGAACATCATACGCAGTATTTT CASSQQGWEHHTQYF
TRBJ2-5 - TRBV5-6 - TGTGCCAGTCGCCCGACACCGCAAGAGACCCAGTACTTC CASRPTPQETQYF
TRBJ2-3 - TRBV9 - TGTGCCAGCAGCGTAGTAGCGGCTAGCACAGATACGCAGTATTTT CASSVVAASTDTQYF
TRBJ2-5 few TRBV29-1 - TGCAGCGTTCAAGGGGCTGGGCTCAGGGCCAAAGAGACCCAGTACTTC CSVQGAGLRAKETQYF
TRBJ2-5 - TRBV6-5 - TGTGCCAGCAGTTACTCGAACCAGTTACCCGGGGGGACCCAGTACTTC CASSYSNQLPGGTQYF
TRBJ2-2 few TRBV7-9 TRBD1 TGTGCCAGCGGCGGACAGGCGCTCACCGGGGAGCTGTTTTTT CASGGQALTGELFF
TRBJ2-5 - TRBV7-9 - TGTGCCAGCAACATTGGGGGGACCCAGTACTTC CASNIGGTQYF
TRBJ1-2 - TRBV9 - TGTGCCAGCAGCGGTTCGACAGCTAACTATGGCTACACCTTC CASSGSTANYGYTF
TRBJ2-4 - TRBV15 - TGTGCCACCAGCGTTGAAGGGTCAAGCAAAAACATTCAGTACTTC CATSVEGSSKNIQYF